This TCR beta chain originates from a study of blood T cell repertoires in COVID-19. The wider study: From T cells, B-cell-depleted T cells, or PBMCs came the material, which was cDNA or gDNA.

Participant ages covered 18 to 89 years across 25 or so US areas. The germline V gene has CDR1 LNHDA and CDR2 SQIVND (reference sequence). Trimming cost V 7 bases and J 7 bases; bases outside gene matches: 8. The CDR3 runs to 14 residues. How the authors handled the data: Estimation of nucleated cell counts was performed using reference gene primer amplification. Clones were sequenced by immunoSEQ multiplex PCR, and TCRdb holds only the in-frame ones, with some missing. V and J calls and clone size are given by that table; D and trimming were obtained from the DNA. Of 150,000 or so clones in the sample, about 80% were seen once.

Sequenced input: PBMCs or T cells enriched from blood (not recorded which). This sequence joins TRBV19 and TRBJ2-2; 8 bases are shared with TRBD1. The source is a man in his fifties or sixties who had recovered from COVID-19. In nucleotides, the CDR3 is TGTGCCAGTATATGGACAGGGTTCGGCGGGGAGCTGTTTTTT. This sequence encodes CASIWTGFGGELFF.